The T cell receptor (beta chain) described here comes from a study of cytomegalovirus exposure and HLA in healthy donors. PCR involved 60 Vbeta and 13 Jbeta primers. Measured with immunoSEQ multiplex PCR; TCRdb has only the in-frame clones, and not every one. The sample lists roughly 180,000 clones; around 70% were seen once. The J segment lost 15 bases and the V segment lost 5 bases, leaving 11 bases of the junction unmatched. Germline V gives CDR1 SGHVS, CDR2 FQNEAQ. The length of the CDR3 is 13 residues. Study results and caveats: The study listed roughly 150 cytomegalovirus-associated TCR beta chains. Some V segments, including TRBV6-2 and TRBV6-3, were excluded as indistinguishable.

A remark on this clone: What it binds is unknown.

The TCR sequence derives from a male donor in good health and CMV-seronegative. The chain links TRBV7-8 to TRBJ2-2; 8 nucleotides match TRBD2. The source material was PBMCs. CDR3 region: CASSPPGGVMLFF. The DNA of the CDR3 is TGTGCCAGCAGCCCCCCCGGGGGGGTAATGTTGTTTTTT.